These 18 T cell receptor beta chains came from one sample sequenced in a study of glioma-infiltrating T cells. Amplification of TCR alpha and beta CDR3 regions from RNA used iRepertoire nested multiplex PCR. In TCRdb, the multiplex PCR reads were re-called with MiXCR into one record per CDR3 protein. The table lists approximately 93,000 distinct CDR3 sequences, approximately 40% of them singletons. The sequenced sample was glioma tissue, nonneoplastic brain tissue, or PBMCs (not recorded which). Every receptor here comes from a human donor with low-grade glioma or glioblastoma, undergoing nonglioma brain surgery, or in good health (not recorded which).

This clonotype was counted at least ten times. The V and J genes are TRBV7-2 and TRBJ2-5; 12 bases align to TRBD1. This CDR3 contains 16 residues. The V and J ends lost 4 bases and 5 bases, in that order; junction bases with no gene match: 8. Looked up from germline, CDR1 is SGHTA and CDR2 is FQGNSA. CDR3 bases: TGTGCCAGCAGCTCATCCGGGACAGGGGGCTGGGAGACCCAGTACTTC. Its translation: CASSSSGTGGWETQYF.

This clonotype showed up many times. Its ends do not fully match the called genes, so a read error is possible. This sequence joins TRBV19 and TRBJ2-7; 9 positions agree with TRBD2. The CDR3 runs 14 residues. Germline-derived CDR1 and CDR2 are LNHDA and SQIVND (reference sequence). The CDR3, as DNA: TGTGCCAATAGTATTGGCGGGAGGGGATATGAGCAGTACTTC. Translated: CANSIGGRGYEQYF. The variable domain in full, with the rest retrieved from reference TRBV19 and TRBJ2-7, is DGGITQSPKYLFRKEGQNVTLSCEQNLNHDAMYWYRQDPGQGLRLIYYSQIVNDFQKGDIAEGYSVSREKKESFPLTVTSAQKNPTAFYLCANSIGGRGYEQYFGPGTRLTVT.

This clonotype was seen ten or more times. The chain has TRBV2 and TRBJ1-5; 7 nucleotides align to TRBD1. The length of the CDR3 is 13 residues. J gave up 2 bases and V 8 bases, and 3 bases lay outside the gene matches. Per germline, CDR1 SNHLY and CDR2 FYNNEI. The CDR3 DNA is TGTGCCAGCCAGGGGGTGGGCAATCAGCCCCAGCATTTT. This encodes CASQGVGNQPQHF.

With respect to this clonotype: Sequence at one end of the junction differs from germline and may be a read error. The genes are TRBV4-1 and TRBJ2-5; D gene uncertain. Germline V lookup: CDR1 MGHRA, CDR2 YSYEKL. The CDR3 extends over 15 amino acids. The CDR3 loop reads CASRLAPVGSWTQYF. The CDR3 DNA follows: TGTGCCAGCAGATTAGCACCCGTGGGCTCGTGGACCCAGTACTTC.

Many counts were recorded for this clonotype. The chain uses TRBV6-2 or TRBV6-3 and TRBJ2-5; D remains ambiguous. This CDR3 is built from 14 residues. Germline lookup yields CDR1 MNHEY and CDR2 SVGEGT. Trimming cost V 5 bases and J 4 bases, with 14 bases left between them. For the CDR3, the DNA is TGTGCCAGCAGTCCTTTAAGATCGTCAGAGACCCAGTACTTC. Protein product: CASSPLRSSETQYF.

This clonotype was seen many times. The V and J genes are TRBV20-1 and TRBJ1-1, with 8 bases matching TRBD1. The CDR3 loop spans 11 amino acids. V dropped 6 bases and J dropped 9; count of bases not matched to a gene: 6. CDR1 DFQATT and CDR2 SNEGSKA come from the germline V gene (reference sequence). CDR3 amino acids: CSAPQGAQAFF. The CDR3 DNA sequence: TGCAGTGCGCCCCAGGGGGCGCAAGCTTTCTTT.

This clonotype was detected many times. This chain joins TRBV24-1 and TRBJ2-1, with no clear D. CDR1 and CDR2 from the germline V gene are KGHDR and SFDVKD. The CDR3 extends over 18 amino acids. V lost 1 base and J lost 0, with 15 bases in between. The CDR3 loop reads CATSDFAHEGSSYNEQFF. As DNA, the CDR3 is TGTGCCACCAGTGATTTTGCCCACGAAGGAAGCTCCTACAATGAGCAGTTCTTC.

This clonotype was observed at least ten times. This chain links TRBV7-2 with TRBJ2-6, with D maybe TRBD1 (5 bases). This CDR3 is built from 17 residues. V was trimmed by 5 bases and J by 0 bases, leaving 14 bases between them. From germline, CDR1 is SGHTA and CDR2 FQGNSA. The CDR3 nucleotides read TGTGCCAGCAGCGGACCTCAGGGATTCTCTGGGGCCAACGTCCTGACTTTC. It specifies CASSGPQGFSGANVLTF.

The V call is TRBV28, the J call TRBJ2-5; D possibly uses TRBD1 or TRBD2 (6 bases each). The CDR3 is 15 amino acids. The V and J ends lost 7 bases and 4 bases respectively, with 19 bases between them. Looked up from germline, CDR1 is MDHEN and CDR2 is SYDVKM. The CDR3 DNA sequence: TGTGCCAGCACCGTCGGGGGAGGAGGGGGAGAGACCCAGTACTTC. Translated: CASTVGGGGGETQYF.

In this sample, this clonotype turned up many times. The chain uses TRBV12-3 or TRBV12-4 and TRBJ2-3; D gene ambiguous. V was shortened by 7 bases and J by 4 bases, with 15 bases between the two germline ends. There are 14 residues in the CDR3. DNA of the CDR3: TGTGCCAGCACCCGAGACGGGTTCCCAGATACGCAGTATTTT. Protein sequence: CASTRDGFPDTQYF.

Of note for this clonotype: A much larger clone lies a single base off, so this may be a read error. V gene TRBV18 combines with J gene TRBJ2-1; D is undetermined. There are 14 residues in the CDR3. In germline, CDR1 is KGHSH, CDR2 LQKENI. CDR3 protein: CARSPSTGNEEQFF. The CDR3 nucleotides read TGTGCCCGCTCACCCTCTACTGGTAATGAAGAGCAGTTCTTC.

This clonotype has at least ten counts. The CDR3 reads CASQDGGRGEQFF. CDR3 DNA sequence: TGTGCCAGCCAGGACGGGGGGCGGGGTGAGCAGTTCTTC. This sequence joins TRBV27 and TRBJ2-1; weak D call: TRBD2 (7 bases). Per the germline V gene, CDR1 is MNHEY and CDR2 is SMNVEV (reference sequence). The germline V and J ends were trimmed by 8 bases and 9 bases, with 17 bases remaining between them. This CDR3 is built from 13 residues.

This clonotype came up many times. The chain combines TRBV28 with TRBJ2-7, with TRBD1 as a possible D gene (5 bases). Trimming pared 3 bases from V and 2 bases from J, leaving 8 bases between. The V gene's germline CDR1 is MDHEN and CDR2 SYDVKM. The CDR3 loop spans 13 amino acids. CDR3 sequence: CASSFRTPYEQYF. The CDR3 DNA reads TGTGCCAGCAGTTTCAGGACACCCTACGAGCAGTACTTC.

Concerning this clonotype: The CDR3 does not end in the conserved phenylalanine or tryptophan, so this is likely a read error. The CDR3 DNA sequence: TGCAGCGCTAGACCGCCGATAGGGGCAGAGACTGAAGCTTTCCTT. The encoded protein is CSARPPIGAETEAFL. The chain employs TRBV20-1 and TRBJ1-1, with a weak D call TRBD1 (5 bases). Germline-derived CDR1 and CDR2 are DFQATT and SNEGSKA (reference sequence). This CDR3 spans 15 amino acids.

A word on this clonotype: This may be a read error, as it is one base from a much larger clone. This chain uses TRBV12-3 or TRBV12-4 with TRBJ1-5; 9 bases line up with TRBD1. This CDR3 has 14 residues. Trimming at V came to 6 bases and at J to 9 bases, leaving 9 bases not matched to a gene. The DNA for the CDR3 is TGTGCCAGCAGCAAACAGGGGGCAAGTACGCCCCAGCATTTT. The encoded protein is CASSKQGASTPQHF.

CDR3 residues: CASSLWALKRPGNTIYF. CDR3 bases: TGTGCCAGCAGCTTATGGGCCCTAAAGAGGCCTGGAAACACCATATATTTT. The chain links TRBV7-4 to TRBJ1-3, with D unclear. The CDR3 sequence is 17 residues long. Germline V CDR1 and CDR2: SGHVT, SQSDAQ. The V and J ends lost 2 bases and 2 bases respectively, with 16 bases between them.

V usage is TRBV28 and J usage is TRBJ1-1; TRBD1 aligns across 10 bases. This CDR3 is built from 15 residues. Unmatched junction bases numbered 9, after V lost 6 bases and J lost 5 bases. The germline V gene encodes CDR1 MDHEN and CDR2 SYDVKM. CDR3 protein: CASSRRGQGWTEAFF. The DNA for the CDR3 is TGTGCCAGCAGCCGACGGGGACAGGGGTGGACTGAAGCTTTCTTT.

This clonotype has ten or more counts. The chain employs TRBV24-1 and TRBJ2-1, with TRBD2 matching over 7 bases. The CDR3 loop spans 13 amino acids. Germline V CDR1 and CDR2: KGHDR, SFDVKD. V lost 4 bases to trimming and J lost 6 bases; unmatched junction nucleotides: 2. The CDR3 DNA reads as TGTGCCACCAGTGAAAGGACTAGCAATGAGCAGTTCTTC. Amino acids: CATSERTSNEQFF.